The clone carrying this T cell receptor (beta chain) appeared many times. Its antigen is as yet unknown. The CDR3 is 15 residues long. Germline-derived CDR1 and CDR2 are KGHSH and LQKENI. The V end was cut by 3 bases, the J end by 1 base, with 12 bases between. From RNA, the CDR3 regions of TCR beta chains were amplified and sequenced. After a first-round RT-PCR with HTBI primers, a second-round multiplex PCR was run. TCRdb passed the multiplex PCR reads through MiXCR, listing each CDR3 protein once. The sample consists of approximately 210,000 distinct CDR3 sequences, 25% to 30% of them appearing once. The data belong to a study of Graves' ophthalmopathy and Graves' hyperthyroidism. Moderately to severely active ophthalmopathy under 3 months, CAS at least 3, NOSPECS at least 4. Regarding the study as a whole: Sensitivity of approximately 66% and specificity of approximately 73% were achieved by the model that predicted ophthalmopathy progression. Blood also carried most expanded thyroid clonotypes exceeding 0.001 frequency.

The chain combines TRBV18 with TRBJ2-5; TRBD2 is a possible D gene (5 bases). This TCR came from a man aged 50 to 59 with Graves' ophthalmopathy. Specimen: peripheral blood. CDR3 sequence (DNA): TGTGCCAGCTCACCCTCCGAGGGCGGCCAAGAGACCCAGTACTTC. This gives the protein CASSPSEGGQETQYF. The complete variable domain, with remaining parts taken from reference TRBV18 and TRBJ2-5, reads NAGVMQNPRHLVRRRGQEARLRCSPMKGHSHVYWYRQLPEEGLKFMVYLQKENIIDESGMPKERFSAEFPKEGPSILRIQQVVRGDSAAYFCASSPSEGGQETQYFGPGTRLLVL.